This record covers a single T cell receptor (beta chain). Antigen specificity is unknown. Germline lookup yields CDR1 LNHNV and CDR2 YYDKDF (reference sequence). The CDR3 covers 15 residues. V lost 6 bases to trimming and J lost 4 bases; unmatched junction nucleotides: 9. This entry belongs to a study of T cell responses to AZD1222 COVID-19 vaccine. The method was immunoSEQ multiplex PCR; TCRdb's version includes in-frame clones alone and lacks a portion of them. The table has 140,000 or so clones, 88% seen once. Study results and limitations: Among vaccine-associated CD4 TCRs, coverage spanned spike, with dominance at 160-218 and 743-854. Reportedly, nearly half of unique spike TCRs recognized epitopes outside B.1.351/B.1.1.7 mutations. It should be noted that donors were predominantly white British and more often female, and clonal diversity was possibly underestimated.

The TCR was taken from an adult who received the MenACWY meningococcal vaccine as a control. This specimen consisted of peripheral blood, obtained 28 days after the second dose of the MenACWY control vaccine. The genes are TRBV15 and TRBJ2-1; TRBD1 aligns across 7 bases. The CDR3 is CATSQRTGRYNEQFF. The CDR3 DNA follows: TGTGCCACCAGTCAGAGGACAGGAAGATACAATGAGCAGTTCTTC.